One and the same sample provided the 22 T cell receptor beta chains below, sequenced in a study of OX40 agonist ivuxolimab in advanced cancers. The data were produced by immunoSEQ multiplex PCR, yet TCRdb's version contains in-frame clones alone and is incomplete. The table has about 110,000 clones, around nine tenths seen once. Sequenced material: CD4+ or CD8+ T cells sorted from blood, taken in a trial of the OX40 agonist ivuxolimab. Receptors were obtained from an adult with an advanced solid tumor such as melanoma, head and neck, liver or kidney cancer.

CDR3 DNA: TGTGCCAGCAGTTTATATACAGGGGGCCTTATTTACAATGAGCAGTTCTTC. Its protein is CASSLYTGGLIYNEQFF. This chain joins TRBV28 and TRBJ2-1, with TRBD1 matching 9 bases. The junction had 8 bases not matched to a gene; V was cut back by 1 base and J by 4 bases. Germline CDR1 reads MDHEN; CDR2 reads SYDVKM. This CDR3 is 17 amino acids long.

The chain recombines TRBV6-6 with TRBJ2-1; 9 bases fit TRBD1. The CDR3 runs to 15 residues. V was clipped by 6 bases and J by 7 bases; unmatched bases: 10. Germline V gene sequence: CDR1 MNHNY, CDR2 SVGAGI (reference sequence). The CDR3 bases are TGTGCCAGCAGCAAAACAGGGGGCGCAGGTAATGAGCAGTTCTTC. Encoded protein: CASSKTGGAGNEQFF.

The chain recombines TRBV6-5 with TRBJ1-2; tentative D call: TRBD1 (6 bases). V lost 5 bases to trimming and J lost 9 bases, with 16 bases between them. This CDR3 has 13 residues. CDR1 and CDR2 from the germline V gene are MNHEY and SVGAGI. The CDR3 region is CASSDDRSRSYTF. The CDR3 coding sequence is TGTGCCAGCAGTGACGACAGGAGCAGGAGCTACACCTTC.

V is TRBV7-9 and J is TRBJ2-7, with D perhaps TRBD2 (5 bases). The V end lost 5 bases, the J end lost 7 bases, and 21 bases lay between the germline ends. Germline V CDR1 and CDR2: SEHNR, FQNEAQ (reference sequence). This CDR3 has 15 residues. CDR3 sequence: CASSPPAGSPREQYF. CDR3 sequence (DNA): TGTGCCAGCAGCCCCCCCGCGGGCTCCCCTAGGGAGCAGTACTTC.

The chain combines TRBV5-1 with TRBJ1-4; D may be TRBD1 (5 bases). Germline V gives CDR1 SGHRS, CDR2 YFSETQ. The CDR3 totals 17 residues. Trimming left V 6 bases short and J 2 bases short, with 20 bases between. For the CDR3, the DNA is TGCGCCAGCACCCCTTTCCTCGCCGGGGGGACTAATGAAAAACTGTTTTTT. Translating it yields CASTPFLAGGTNEKLFF.

V is TRBV2 and J is TRBJ2-3; D is undetermined. CDR1 is SNHLY and CDR2 is FYNNEI in the germline V gene. V shed 7 bases and J shed 3 bases, with 14 bases lying between them. The CDR3 has 14 amino acids. The CDR3 loop reads CASTAESATDTQYF. The CDR3 DNA sequence: TGTGCCAGCACGGCGGAGAGCGCGACAGATACGCAGTATTTT.

This clone was recorded once. CDR3 protein: CAWSRTSPSTDTQYF. Here the CDR3 DNA reads TGTGCCTGGAGTCGGACTAGCCCTAGCACAGATACGCAGTATTTT. The chain links TRBV30 to TRBJ2-3, with 8 bases that match TRBD2. The CDR3 covers 15 residues. The trim removed 2 bases at V and 0 bases at J, leaving 4 bases unmatched. Germline CDR1 reads GTSNPN; CDR2 reads SVGIG (reference sequence).

There are a few counts of this clone. The chain carries TRBV7-9 and TRBJ1-1; D is unresolved. Trimming left V 5 bases short and J 2 bases short, with 12 bases between. The germline V gene encodes CDR1 SEHNR and CDR2 FQNEAQ (reference sequence). The CDR3 loop spans 14 amino acids. The CDR3 DNA sequence: TGTGCCAGCAGCCCCGCCCGGGCTAACACTGAAGCTTTCTTT. Its translation is CASSPARANTEAFF.

The chain joins TRBV19 to TRBJ2-5; 11 bases line up with TRBD2. The germline V gene has CDR1 LNHDA and CDR2 SQIVND (reference sequence). With V trimmed by 7 bases and J by 1 base, 5 bases remained unmatched. CDR3 length: 15 residues. The DNA for the CDR3 is TGTGCCAGTACTCCGACTAGCGGGGTCCAAGAGACCCAGTACTTC. This sequence encodes CASTPTSGVQETQYF.

This clone was seen a handful of times. The chain is built from TRBV6-6 and TRBJ2-4, with D unresolved. The germline gives CDR1 MNHNY, CDR2 SVGAGI (reference sequence). This CDR3 region has 11 residues. V was shortened by 10 bases and J by 5 bases, with 9 bases between the two germline ends. The CDR3 DNA sequence: TGTGCCATCTCGGCCGAAAACATTCAGTACTTC. Translating gives CAISAENIQYF.

V and J are TRBV18 and TRBJ2-2; either TRBD1 or TRBD2 may fit D (5 bases each). The CDR3 covers 16 residues. Germline loops: CDR1 KGHSH, CDR2 LQKENI. V was clipped by 2 bases and J by 7 bases, with 17 bases between them. CDR3: CASSPGSRGYIGELFF. The CDR3 coding sequence is TGTGCCAGCTCACCAGGGAGTCGGGGCTATATCGGGGAGCTGTTTTTT.

The chain is built from TRBV27 and TRBJ1-4; D is unclear. The germline CDR1 and CDR2 sequences are MNHEY and SMNVEV (reference sequence). V was cut by 7 bases and J by 5 bases, with 17 bases left in between. This CDR3 comprises 15 residues. The CDR3 loop reads CASMRVGEPNEKLFF. As DNA, the CDR3 is TGTGCCAGCATGCGTGTGGGTGAGCCGAATGAAAAACTGTTTTTT.

Ten or more counts support this clone. The rearrangement links TRBV7-9 to TRBJ1-1; D not resolved. Trimming left V 3 bases short and J 3 bases short, with 8 bases between. The V gene's germline CDR1 is SEHNR and CDR2 FQNEAQ (reference sequence). The CDR3 is 13 residues long. Here the CDR3 DNA reads TGTGCCAGCAGCTTTTCCGCAGACACTGAAGCTTTCTTT. It translates to CASSFSADTEAFF.

The chain uses TRBV10-3 and TRBJ2-5; tentative D call: TRBD1 (6 bases). This CDR3 has 14 amino acids. CDR1 and CDR2 from the germline V gene are ENHRY and SYGVKD. V lost 7 bases, J lost 2 bases, and 14 bases lay in between. The DNA of the CDR3 is TGTGCCATCACTCCGACAGGACAACAAGAGACCCAGTACTTC. Translating it yields CAITPTGQQETQYF.

The chain uses TRBV7-2 and TRBJ2-7, with D perhaps matching TRBD1 (5 bases). Germline V gene data show CDR1 as SGHTA and CDR2 as FQGNSA. This CDR3 region has 15 residues. Trimming left V 1 base short and J 0 bases short, with 10 bases between. CDR3 DNA: TGTGCCAGCAGCTTAGGGTCCCAGGGCTCCTACGAGCAGTACTTC. Residues: CASSLGSQGSYEQYF.

V is TRBV19 and J is TRBJ2-7, with 9 bases identical to TRBD1. The CDR3 is made up of 13 amino acids. V lost 7 bases and J lost 3; bases outside the gene matches: 4. Germline loops: CDR1 LNHDA, CDR2 SQIVND (reference sequence). The chain's CDR3 is CASKPGQGYEQYF. CDR3 nucleotide sequence: TGTGCCAGTAAACCGGGACAGGGCTACGAGCAGTACTTC.

This clone was seen once. This sequence joins TRBV19 and TRBJ1-2; 7 positions agree with TRBD1. The CDR3 extends over 15 amino acids. With V trimmed by 2 bases and J by 4 bases, 7 bases remained unmatched. Germline V gene data show CDR1 as LNHDA and CDR2 as SQIVND (reference sequence). Here the CDR3 DNA reads TGTGCCAGTAGTATACTACAGGGGTCCTCCTATGGCTACACCTTC. This gives the protein CASSILQGSSYGYTF.

With regard to this clone: Germline and junction disagree at one end, which may indicate a read error. The chain links TRBV20-1 to TRBJ1-1, with unresolved D. CDR3 length: 11 amino acids. Per germline, CDR1 DFQATT and CDR2 SNEGSKA (reference sequence). This CDR3 reads CSARDLPSTTF. The DNA of the CDR3 is TGCAGTGCTAGAGATCTACCCTCGACCACTTTT.

This chain links TRBV15 with TRBJ2-1; TRBD2 aligns across 13 bases. With V trimmed by 0 bases and J by 8 bases, 10 bases remained unmatched. Germline lookup yields CDR1 LNHNV and CDR2 YYDKDF (reference sequence). The CDR3 covers 18 residues. This chain's CDR3 is CATSRDRGLAGDRDEQFF. The CDR3 nucleotides read TGTGCCACCAGCAGAGATCGAGGACTAGCGGGGGATCGGGATGAGCAGTTCTTC.

The chain carries TRBV7-2 and TRBJ1-3; weak D call: TRBD1 (5 bases). The CDR3 is made up of 15 amino acids. Germline loops: CDR1 SGHTA, CDR2 FQGNSA. V lost 4 bases to trimming and J lost 4 bases, with 14 bases between them. As DNA, the CDR3 is TGTGCCAGCAGCTCGGGACCTCTCGAGGGAAACACCATATATTTT. This translates into CASSSGPLEGNTIYF. The whole variable domain, filled in from reference TRBV7-2 and TRBJ1-3, reads GAGVSQSPSNKVTEKGKDVELRCDPISGHTALYWYRQSLGQGLEFLIYFQGNSAPDKSGLPSDRFSAERTGGSVSTLTIQRTQQEDSAVYLCASSSGPLEGNTIYFGEGSWLTVV.

The gene calls are TRBV6-6 and TRBJ1-6, with TRBD1 matching over 9 bases. Germline V gives CDR1 MNHNY, CDR2 SVGAGI (reference sequence). V lost 3 bases to trimming and J lost 10 bases; unmatched junction nucleotides: 7. The CDR3 spans 15 residues. The CDR3 DNA is TGTGCCAGCAGTTATGGGACAGGGAAGGAATCACCCCTCCACTTT. Translation: CASSYGTGKESPLHF.

This clone has a single count. The chain carries TRBV7-2 and TRBJ2-3; D unclear. Per germline, CDR1 SGHTA and CDR2 FQGNSA. Trimming stripped 4 bases from V and 6 bases from J, with 11 bases between. CDR3 length: 13 amino acids. The CDR3 sequence: CASSSPLLDTQYF. CDR3 nucleotides: TGTGCCAGCAGCTCACCCTTGCTCGATACGCAGTATTTT.